This T cell receptor (beta chain) appears in the sequencing data of a study of blood T cell repertoires in COVID-19. Only in-frame clones appear in the TCRdb table, and some are missing; sequencing was by immunoSEQ multiplex PCR. The sample includes 60,000 to 65,000 clones, 70% to 80% of them seen just once. CDR1 is SGHAT and CDR2 is FQNNGV in the germline V gene. Trimming removed 5 bases from V and 2 bases from J; junction bases left unmatched: 8. This CDR3 has 15 residues. Sequences were obtained from peripheral blood. The source is a man aged 60-69 years with acute or convalescent COVID-19. The chain uses TRBV11-2 and TRBJ2-7; 8 positions match TRBD2. The DNA of the CDR3 is TGTGCCAGCAGCCCCCTAGCGGGCCAAGCCTACGAGCAGTACTTC. Its protein product is CASSPLAGQAYEQYF.